A single sample gave rise to the 25 T cell receptor beta chains below, sequenced in a study of shared clonotypes between healthy human individuals. Terminally differentiated effector memory CD45RA+ cells were excluded from the naive CD8 cells, which were CD45RO-negative and positively selected for CCR7. Some clones are missing from TCRdb's copy, which holds only in-frame ones; the method was immunoSEQ multiplex PCR. Among 750,000 to 1,000,000 clones, 80% to 95% were seen once, and the ten largest hold approximately 25%. Sequences were obtained from naive CD8+ T cells sorted from blood. Source of these receptors: a man under 40 in good health.

The chain joins TRBV15 to TRBJ1-1; 9 nucleotides line up with TRBD1. Trimming cost V 5 bases and J 4 bases; bases outside gene matches: 8. The CDR3 is 15 residues long. The germline gives CDR1 LNHNV, CDR2 YYDKDF (reference sequence). In nucleotides, the CDR3 is TGTGCCACCAGCCCGATACAGGGGGCGGGCACTGAAGCTTTCTTT. Amino acids: CATSPIQGAGTEAFF.

This clone was seen only once. The rearrangement uses TRBV6-6 and TRBJ2-1; D not certain. V dropped 0 bases and J dropped 6 bases, with 6 bases sitting between them. CDR3 length: 13 amino acids. The germline V gene encodes CDR1 MNHNY and CDR2 SVGAGI (reference sequence). CDR3 bases: TGTGCCAGCAGTTACTCACTATTCAATGAGCAGTTCTTC. It is translated as CASSYSLFNEQFF.

This chain uses TRBV6-1 with TRBJ2-2, with TRBD1 matching over 8 bases. Trimming removed 2 bases from V and 4 bases from J; junction bases left unmatched: 12. The CDR3 extends over 18 amino acids. CDR1 is MNHNS and CDR2 is SASEGT in the germline V gene. CDR3 residues: CASSERAKSGGRTGELFF. In nucleotides, the CDR3 is TGTGCCAGCAGTGAAAGAGCTAAATCAGGGGGCCGCACCGGGGAGCTGTTTTTT.

This clone has just one count. This chain joins TRBV6-6 and TRBJ2-2; D uncertain. Per the germline V gene, CDR1 is MNHNY and CDR2 is SVGAGI (reference sequence). The CDR3 length is 15 residues. V was trimmed by 3 bases and J by 2 bases, leaving 10 bases between them. The CDR3 protein is CASSYQDENTGELFF. The CDR3 bases are TGTGCCAGCAGTTATCAGGACGAAAACACCGGGGAGCTGTTTTTT.

On this clone itself: The sample holds other DNA sequences that translate to the same CDR3. V gene TRBV7-8 combines with J gene TRBJ2-1, with D unclear. Germline V gene lookup returns CDR1 SGHVS and CDR2 FQNEAQ. This CDR3 has 13 amino acids. Deletions cut 5 bases from V and 0 bases from J, with 5 bases between. The CDR3 DNA is TGTGCCAGCAGCCTTAGCTCCTACAATGAGCAGTTCTTC. Protein sequence: CASSLSSYNEQFF.

V and J are TRBV9 and TRBJ1-1; possibly TRBD1 for D (6 bases). CDR3 size: 16 residues. The germline CDR1 and CDR2 sequences are SGDLS and YYNGEE. V was trimmed by 3 bases and J by 4 bases, leaving 19 bases between them. CDR3 amino acids: CASSAGTGTRGTEAFF. The CDR3 nucleotides are TGTGCCAGCAGCGCCGGAACAGGGACGCGGGGCACTGAAGCTTTCTTT.

The chain employs TRBV7-6 and TRBJ2-7, with D unresolved. V lost 1 base to trimming and J lost 2 bases, with 9 bases between them. CDR1 is SGHVS, CDR2 FNYEAQ, per germline. The CDR3 contains 14 residues. The CDR3 loop is CASSLGSSPYEQYF. The CDR3 DNA sequence: TGTGCCAGCAGCTTAGGATCCAGCCCCTACGAGCAGTACTTC.

V usage is TRBV4-1 and J usage is TRBJ2-7; 7 bases line up with TRBD1. This CDR3 is built from 13 residues. Germline trimming cut 2 bases from V and 5 bases from J; bases unmatched to any gene: 3. Germline CDR1 reads MGHRA; CDR2 reads YSYEKL. The DNA of the CDR3 is TGCGCCAGCAGCCAAACAGGGGTGAACGAGCAGTACTTC. This sequence encodes CASSQTGVNEQYF.

This clone was counted between two and nine times. The chain joins TRBV19 to TRBJ2-7, with 8 nucleotides matching TRBD1. Germline assignment: CDR1 LNHDA and CDR2 SQIVND (reference sequence). V shed 4 bases, J shed 4 bases, and the junction held 12 bases outside the gene matches. The CDR3 is made up of 16 amino acids. DNA of the CDR3: TGTGCCAGTAGTACCGTTGCGGACAGGGAGGAGTACGAGCAGTACTTC. Residues: CASSTVADREEYEQYF.

The gene calls are TRBV5-1 and TRBJ2-1; D is possibly TRBD2 (5 bases). Deletions cut 4 bases from V and 5 bases from J, with 10 bases between. There are 13 residues in the CDR3. CDR1 is SGHRS, CDR2 YFSETQ, per germline. CDR3 loop: CASSANGDNEQFF. The CDR3 DNA sequence: TGCGCCAGCAGCGCAAACGGGGACAATGAGCAGTTCTTC.

CDR3 DNA: TGCGCCAGCAGCCAAGATTCGTCTAGCGACGAGCAGTACTTC. Encoded protein: CASSQDSSSDEQYF. The chain joins TRBV4-1 to TRBJ2-7, with D possibly TRBD2 on 6 matching bases. The CDR3 runs to 14 residues. Germline CDR1 and CDR2: MGHRA and YSYEKL. Trimming stripped 0 bases from V and 5 bases from J, with 11 bases between.

The chain uses TRBV4-1 and TRBJ1-1; D call uncertain. V lost 1 base and J lost 7, with 16 bases in between. The CDR3 contains 15 residues. The germline V gene encodes CDR1 MGHRA and CDR2 YSYEKL. The CDR3 DNA sequence: TGCGCCAGCAGCCAAGCCCCGCAGCGAGTTGTTGAAGCTTTCTTT. Translated: CASSQAPQRVVEAFF.

This chain joins TRBV28 and TRBJ1-2; D not certain. CDR3 length: 13 residues. Trimming took off 3 bases at V and 7 bases at J, with 12 bases between the two ends. Germline assignment: CDR1 MDHEN and CDR2 SYDVKM. CDR3 in amino acids: CASSFRSGVGYTF. The DNA of the CDR3 is TGTGCCAGCAGTTTTCGGTCCGGGGTTGGCTACACCTTC.

The chain's CDR3 is CASSLPGLAGTYEQYF. As DNA, the CDR3 is TGTGCCAGCAGCTTACCGGGACTAGCGGGAACCTACGAGCAGTACTTC. The gene calls are TRBV11-2 and TRBJ2-7; 13 bases match TRBD2. The CDR3 totals 16 residues. The V gene's germline CDR1 is SGHAT and CDR2 FQNNGV. V dropped 2 bases and J dropped 2; count of bases not matched to a gene: 3. Based on the CDR3 plus reference TRBV11-2 and TRBJ2-7, the full variable domain is EAGVAQSPRYKIIEKRQSVAFWCNPISGHATLYWYQQILGQGPKLLIQFQNNGVVDDSQLPKDRFSAERLKGVDSTLKIQPAKLEDSAVYLCASSLPGLAGTYEQYFGPGTRLTVT.

The chain couples TRBV2 to TRBJ2-1; TRBD2 is a possible D gene (6 bases). The CDR3 totals 12 residues. Germline values: CDR1 SNHLY, CDR2 FYNNEI. Trimming took off 9 bases at V and 7 bases at J, with 13 bases between the two ends. The CDR3 here is CASSGARNEQFF. The CDR3 bases are TGTGCCAGTAGCGGAGCGAGGAATGAGCAGTTCTTC.

As regards this clone: Other DNA sequences in the same sample also yield this CDR3. The CDR3 coding sequence is TGTGCCAGTAGTATAGATCGTGCAGATAGCAATCAGCCCCAGCATTTT. Residues: CASSIDRADSNQPQHF. This chain connects TRBV19 to TRBJ1-5; no clear D gene. V was cut by 0 bases and J by 0 bases, with 9 bases left in between. The CDR3 has 16 amino acids. CDR1 LNHDA and CDR2 SQIVND come from the germline V gene (reference sequence).

The CDR3 nucleotides read TGCGCCAGCAGCCAGGACAGAGGTGTAGTGGGTTTCACCGGGGAGCTGTTTTTT. As protein: CASSQDRGVVGFTGELFF. The chain joins TRBV4-3 to TRBJ2-2; D is perhaps TRBD1 (6 bases). Germline V gene lookup returns CDR1 LGHNA and CDR2 YSLEER. Trimming shortened V by 3 bases and J by 4 bases, and 21 bases separated the two germline ends. The CDR3 contains 18 residues.

J is TRBJ2-5 and V is TRBV27; 7 bases are shared with TRBD2. This CDR3 has 14 amino acids. Germline V gives CDR1 MNHEY, CDR2 SMNVEV (reference sequence). With V trimmed by 8 bases and J by 2 bases, 8 bases remained unmatched. CDR3 residues: CASSRGGRQETQYF. CDR3 sequence (DNA): TGTGCCAGCTCCCGAGGCGGGAGACAAGAGACCCAGTACTTC.

The table lists this clone with a few counts. V and J are TRBV2 and TRBJ1-5; no clear D. With 2 bases removed from V and 3 bases from J, the gap between germline ends came to 5 bases. This CDR3 is 13 amino acids long. Germline assignment: CDR1 SNHLY and CDR2 FYNNEI. The CDR3 spells CASSESANQPQHF. CDR3 DNA: TGTGCCAGCAGTGAATCTGCCAATCAGCCCCAGCATTTT.

The V and J genes are TRBV7-9 and TRBJ2-3, with D uncertain. The V and J ends lost 2 bases and 1 base respectively, with 10 bases between them. The CDR3 length is 15 residues. In germline, CDR1 is SEHNR, CDR2 FQNEAQ (reference sequence). CDR3 protein: CASSLIRKGTDTQYF. Here the CDR3 DNA reads TGTGCCAGCAGCTTAATCCGAAAGGGCACAGATACGCAGTATTTT.

The chain combines TRBV6-6 with TRBJ1-2; D unresolved. The CDR3 is 15 residues long. The V end was cut by 0 bases, the J end by 6 bases, with 14 bases between. Germline lookup yields CDR1 MNHNY and CDR2 SVGAGI (reference sequence). The CDR3 DNA reads TGTGCCAGCAGTTACTCGGGGTCAGCGGTTGATGGCTACACCTTC. Protein product: CASSYSGSAVDGYTF.

The sample holds one count of this clone. The CDR3 region has the DNA TGTGCCAGCAGTGAATGGGGACAGGGGGCTCAGCCCCAGCATTTT. Residues: CASSEWGQGAQPQHF. The chain is built from TRBV2 and TRBJ1-5; 12 bases are a match to TRBD1. Germline V gene lookup returns CDR1 SNHLY and CDR2 FYNNEI. Unmatched junction bases numbered 2, after V lost 2 bases and J lost 6 bases. The CDR3 contains 15 residues. The complete variable domain, with remaining parts taken from reference TRBV2 and TRBJ1-5, reads EPEVTQTPSHQVTQMGQEVILRCVPISNHLYFYWYRQILGQKVEFLVSFYNNEISEKSEIFDDQFSVERPDGSNFTLKIRSTKLEDSAMYFCASSEWGQGAQPQHFGDGTRLSIL.

This chain joins TRBV27 and TRBJ2-7; 9 bases map to TRBD2. Germline V CDR1 and CDR2: MNHEY, SMNVEV (reference sequence). V was clipped by 4 bases and J by 2 bases; unmatched bases: 9. This CDR3 spans 16 amino acids. The CDR3 protein is CASSSRASGATYEQYF. The CDR3 coding sequence is TGTGCCAGCAGTTCCAGGGCTAGCGGGGCTACCTACGAGCAGTACTTC.

The CDR3 coding sequence is TGTGCCACCAGGGGGCCCGGCGACGGGAGGGCCCTCGATACGCAGTATTTT. It codes for CATRGPGDGRALDTQYF. This chain uses TRBV15 with TRBJ2-3; 8 nucleotides match TRBD2. Germline V gives CDR1 LNHNV, CDR2 YYDKDF (reference sequence). The CDR3 consists of 17 residues. The trim removed 6 bases at V and 6 bases at J, leaving 17 bases unmatched.

J is TRBJ1-5 and V is TRBV7-2; D possibly corresponds to TRBD1 (5 bases). The germline CDR1 and CDR2 sequences are SGHTA and FQGNSA. This CDR3 contains 15 residues. Trimming removed 0 bases at V and 4 bases at J, with 10 bases between. CDR3 nucleotides: TGTGCCAGCAGCTTAGCGCTCTCAGGGAATCAGCCCCAGCATTTT. Translated, it gives CASSLALSGNQPQHF.